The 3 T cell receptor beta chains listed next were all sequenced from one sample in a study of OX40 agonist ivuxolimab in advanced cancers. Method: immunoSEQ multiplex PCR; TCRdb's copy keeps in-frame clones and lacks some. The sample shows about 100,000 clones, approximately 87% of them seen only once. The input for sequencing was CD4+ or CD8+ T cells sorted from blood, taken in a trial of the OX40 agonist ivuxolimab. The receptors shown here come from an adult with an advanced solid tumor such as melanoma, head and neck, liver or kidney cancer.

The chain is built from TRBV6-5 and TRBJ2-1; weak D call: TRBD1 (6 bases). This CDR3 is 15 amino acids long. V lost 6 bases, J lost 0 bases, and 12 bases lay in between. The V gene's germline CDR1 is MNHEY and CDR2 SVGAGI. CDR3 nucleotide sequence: TGTGCCAGCAGGGATGACAGGAGCTCCTACAATGAGCAGTTCTTC. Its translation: CASRDDRSSYNEQFF.

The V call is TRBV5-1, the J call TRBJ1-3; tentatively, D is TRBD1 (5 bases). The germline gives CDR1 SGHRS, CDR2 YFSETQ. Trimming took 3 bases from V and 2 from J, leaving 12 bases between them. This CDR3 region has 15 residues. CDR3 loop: CASSWLGATGNTIYF. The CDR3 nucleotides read TGCGCCAGCAGCTGGCTAGGGGCGACTGGAAACACCATATATTTT.

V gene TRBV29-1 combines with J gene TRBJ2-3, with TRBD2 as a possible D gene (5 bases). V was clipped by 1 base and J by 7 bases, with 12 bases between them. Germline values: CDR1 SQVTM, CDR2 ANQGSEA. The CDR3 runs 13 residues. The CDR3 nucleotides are TGCAGCGTTGAAGGCGGGTCGATCAATACGCAGTATTTT. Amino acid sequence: CSVEGGSINTQYF.